This TCR beta chain appears in the sequencing data of a study of cytomegalovirus exposure and HLA in healthy donors. The CDR3 spans 12 residues. Trimming left V 1 base short and J 7 bases short, with 5 bases between. CDR1 LGHNA and CDR2 YNFKEQ come from the germline V gene. The assay was immunoSEQ multiplex PCR, and TCRdb's table has in-frame clones only and misses some. The data show over 200,000 clones, with around nine tenths seen just once and roughly 2% held by the top ten. Specimen: PBMCs. The J gene is TRBJ2-1, the V gene TRBV4-2; D ambiguous. This TCR was recovered from a woman in her late teens or twenties in good health and CMV-seropositive. Here the CDR3 DNA reads TGTGCCAGCAGCCAAGGCGGAAATGAGCAGTTCTTC. Its translation is CASSQGGNEQFF.